The 19 T cell receptor beta chains reported below all come from one sample, sequenced in a study of blood T cells in healthy people across ages (dated by TCRdb to between 2015 and 2016). The library came from 5' RACE. A second roughly 6 to 12 cycle PCR used a sample-barcoded 5' primer and a J-beta primer mix. The public reads were run again by TCRdb, first through fastp at Q25 and then through MiXCR, and only productive beta chains were kept. Entries are consolidated by CDR3 protein sequence, retaining the most common genes and DNA. The sample table lists 1.8 million or so distinct CDR3 sequences, more than 35% of them with a count of one. 20% to 25% of the sample lies in the top ten. The sequenced material came from blood. These receptors were collected from a human donor in good health.

CDR3 sequence (DNA): TGCGCCAGCAGCTTGGTCCCAGGCAGTTACACCGGGGAGCTGTTTTTT. The encoded protein is CASSLVPGSYTGELFF. The chain recombines TRBV5-1 with TRBJ2-2; D remains unclear. The V gene's germline CDR1 is SGHRS and CDR2 YFSETQ. The V gene lost 0 bases and the J gene lost 3 bases, with 12 bases spanning the gap. The CDR3 spans 16 residues.

This clonotype was recorded a few times. V gene TRBV29-1 combines with J gene TRBJ1-1; TRBD1 matches at 7 bases. Unmatched junction bases numbered 8, after V lost 3 bases and J lost 4 bases. CDR3 size: 14 residues. CDR1 is SQVTM, CDR2 ANQGSEA, per germline. For the CDR3, the DNA is TGCAGCGTTGACGTATCAGGGGGAGGCACTGAAGCTTTCTTT. As protein: CSVDVSGGGTEAFF.

This clonotype showed up just a few times. The rearrangement links TRBV29-1 to TRBJ2-5; a possible D gene is TRBD2 (6 bases). V was pared by 8 bases and J by 6 bases, with 13 bases between. This CDR3 has 11 amino acids. Germline V CDR1 and CDR2: SQVTM, ANQGSEA. CDR3 residues: CSIIAVKTQYF. The CDR3 coding sequence is TGCAGCATTATAGCGGTTAAGACCCAGTACTTC.

This clonotype was recorded once. The chain employs TRBV10-3 and TRBJ1-6, with D perhaps matching TRBD1 (6 bases). CDR1 ENHRY and CDR2 SYGVKD come from the germline V gene. Trimming shortened V by 6 bases and J by 11 bases, and 14 bases separated the two germline ends. This CDR3 has 13 amino acids. Here the CDR3 reads CAIRQGIAAPLHF. The CDR3 nucleotides are TGTGCCATCAGGCAGGGGATTGCGGCACCCCTCCACTTT.

The chain joins TRBV6-5 to TRBJ2-2; 9 positions agree with TRBD2. Germline V gene data show CDR1 as MNHEY and CDR2 as SVGAGI. The CDR3 is 16 residues long. The junction had 6 bases not matched to a gene; V was cut back by 7 bases and J by 0 bases. CDR3 bases: TGTGCCAGCACCCTTAGCGGGGGAGCGAACACCGGGGAGCTGTTTTTT. Its translation: CASTLSGGANTGELFF.

This clonotype was counted a few times. This chain joins TRBV7-3 and TRBJ2-1, with TRBD2 matching over 10 bases. Germline assignment: CDR1 SGHTA and CDR2 FQGTGA. Unmatched junction bases numbered 6, after V lost 3 bases and J lost 7 bases. The CDR3 covers 15 residues. The CDR3 bases are TGTGCCAGCAGCTTGCGACTAGCGGGCCCTAATGAGCAGTTCTTC. It is translated as CASSLRLAGPNEQFF.

This clonotype occurred many times. The chain is built from TRBV29-1 and TRBJ2-7; D is ambiguous. Per the germline V gene, CDR1 is SQVTM and CDR2 is ANQGSEA. V dropped 4 bases and J dropped 0 bases, with 7 bases sitting between them. This CDR3 region has 12 residues. In DNA form, the CDR3 reads TGCAGCGTTGGGAGCGACTCCTACGAGCAGTACTTC. As protein: CSVGSDSYEQYF.

The chain joins TRBV29-1 to TRBJ1-2, with 7 bases matching TRBD1. V shed 4 bases, J shed 0 bases, and the junction held 8 bases outside the gene matches. The CDR3 contains 15 residues. Germline CDR1 is SQVTM and CDR2 is ANQGSEA. The CDR3 reads CSVGGQGGSNYGYTF. As DNA, the CDR3 is TGCAGCGTTGGAGGCCAGGGGGGATCTAACTATGGCTACACCTTC.

This clonotype was picked up a small number of times. The chain uses TRBV3-1 and TRBJ1-2; D remains unclear. Germline V gene lookup returns CDR1 LGHDT and CDR2 YNNKEL (reference sequence). Trimming took off 1 base at V and 8 bases at J, with 8 bases between the two ends. The CDR3 extends over 12 amino acids. Written as DNA, the CDR3 is TGTGCCAGCAGCCAAGTTGTTGGCGGCTACACCTTC. Encoded protein: CASSQVVGGYTF.

J is TRBJ1-1 and V is TRBV18, with TRBD1 matching 9 bases. V was pared by 4 bases and J by 4 bases, with 13 bases of the junction left unmatched. The CDR3 sequence is 17 residues long. CDR1 is KGHSH, CDR2 LQKENI, per germline. CDR3 protein: CASSRQTTGTGSTEAFF. CDR3 nucleotide sequence: TGTGCCAGCTCACGCCAGACGACCGGGACAGGGTCCACTGAAGCTTTCTTT.

The rearrangement uses TRBV6-5 and TRBJ2-5, with D possibly being TRBD2 (5 bases). The J call could be wrong; TRBJ2-7 is a better fit for the DNA end. The CDR3 runs 14 residues. CDR1 is MNHEY, CDR2 SVGAGI, per germline. CDR3 loop: CASTSRVGVVEQYF. CDR3 sequence (DNA): TGTGCCAGCACTTCTAGGGTCGGGGTTGTCGAGCAGTACTTC.

The chain couples TRBV15 to TRBJ2-4, with 10 bases lining up with TRBD1. The CDR3 contains 13 residues. CDR1 and CDR2 from the germline V gene are LNHNV and YYDKDF (reference sequence). J was trimmed by 14 bases and V by 0 bases; bases with no gene match: 4. In DNA, the CDR3 is TGTGCCACCAGCAGAGACCTAGGACAGGGGGAGTACTTC. It is translated as CATSRDLGQGEYF.

This chain joins TRBV20-1 and TRBJ2-3; D gene unclear. Germline CDR1 is DFQATT and CDR2 is SNEGSKA (reference sequence). The CDR3 extends over 12 amino acids. Between the trimmed V and J ends, which lost 0 bases and 6 bases, there was a span of 7 bases. CDR3 sequence: CSARDRLDTQYF. The CDR3 nucleotides are TGCAGTGCTAGAGATCGACTGGATACGCAGTATTTT.

The rearrangement joins TRBV12-3 or TRBV12-4 to TRBJ2-1; TRBD1 agrees at 11 bases. CDR3 length equals 18 residues. Germline trimming cut 0 bases from V and 8 bases from J; bases unmatched to any gene: 12. DNA of the CDR3: TGTGCCAGCAGTTTAGCAAATCGTTTAGGGACAGGGGGTCATGAGCAGTTCTTC. Its protein is CASSLANRLGTGGHEQFF.

The V and J genes are TRBV10-2 and TRBJ2-7; 11 bases map to TRBD1. The V and J ends lost 3 bases and 9 bases, in that order; junction bases with no gene match: 10. Per germline, CDR1 WSHSY and CDR2 SAAADI. This CDR3 has 15 amino acids. This chain's CDR3 is CASSDRGQGVAGQYF. CDR3 DNA: TGCGCCAGCAGTGATAGGGGACAGGGGGTTGCTGGGCAGTACTTC.

V and J are TRBV9 and TRBJ2-3, with 12 bases identical to TRBD2. CDR1 and CDR2 (germline): SGDLS, YYNGEE. The V segment lost 2 bases and the J segment 0 bases; nucleotides outside the gene matches: 7. This CDR3 has 18 amino acids. CDR3 in DNA: TGTGCCAGCAGCGTCCGGCGGACTAGCGGGGCGAGCACAGATACGCAGTATTTT. It specifies CASSVRRTSGASTDTQYF.

J is TRBJ2-3 and V is TRBV11-2; D perhaps matches TRBD1 (5 bases). Germline-derived CDR1 and CDR2 are SGHAT and FQNNGV. The CDR3 runs 15 residues. V lost 0 bases, J lost 4 bases, and 11 bases lay in between. CDR3 sequence (DNA): TGTGCCAGCAGCTTAGATCAGGGCTTGCCAGATACGCAGTATTTT. It codes for CASSLDQGLPDTQYF.

This clonotype was detected a few times. This sequence joins TRBV7-9 and TRBJ1-1; possibly TRBD1 for D (5 bases). The CDR3 length is 15 residues. The ends were cut back, 6 bases at V and 0 bases at J, with 14 bases in the middle. Germline values: CDR1 SEHNR, CDR2 FQNEAQ (reference sequence). The CDR3 here is CASSDVTDMNTEAFF. The CDR3 DNA follows: TGTGCCAGCAGTGATGTGACGGACATGAACACTGAAGCTTTCTTT.

The chain has TRBV6-5 and TRBJ1-6; no clear D. Germline values: CDR1 MNHEY, CDR2 SVGAGI. CDR3 length: 14 amino acids. V was shortened by 5 bases and J by 9 bases, with 14 bases between the two germline ends. The CDR3 here is CASSPNTWGSPLHF. CDR3 DNA: TGTGCCAGCAGTCCAAACACTTGGGGTTCACCCCTCCACTTT.